These 17 T cell receptor beta chains were all obtained from the same sample, sequenced in a study of regulatory dendritic cells for organ transplantation. Only in-frame clones appear in the TCRdb table, and some are missing; sequencing was by immunoSEQ multiplex PCR. The repertoire holds 25,000 to 30,000 clones, with about 75% as singletons. The specimen sequenced was memory CD4+ T cells from blood. The subset here: CD45RO+ memory T cells. The receptor source for this set is a human donor in good health.

As to this clone: The sample holds other DNA sequences that translate to the same CDR3. This chain joins TRBV25-1 and TRBJ2-5; TRBD1 or TRBD2 may be the D gene (5 bases each). Germline lookup yields CDR1 MGHDK and CDR2 SYGVNS. The V end was cut by 3 bases, the J end by 4 bases, with 9 bases between. The CDR3 spans 13 residues. The chain's CDR3 is CASSEPGTETQYF. CDR3 DNA: TGTGCCAGCAGTGAGCCGGGGACAGAGACCCAGTACTTC.

The sample holds a few counts of this clone. The chain couples TRBV7-9 to TRBJ1-1, with 11 nucleotides matching TRBD1. V lost 4 bases to trimming and J lost 5 bases; unmatched junction nucleotides: 6. The length of the CDR3 is 15 residues. CDR1 and CDR2 (germline): SEHNR, FQNEAQ (reference sequence). The CDR3 here is CASSSPGTGGTEAFF. The CDR3 nucleotides are TGTGCCAGCAGCTCCCCCGGGACAGGGGGAACTGAAGCTTTCTTT.

The chain recombines TRBV2 with TRBJ2-5; D is ambiguous. V lost 2 bases to trimming and J lost 2 bases, with 21 bases between them. This CDR3 is built from 18 residues. The V gene's germline CDR1 is SNHLY and CDR2 FYNNEI. The CDR3 loop is CASSEPAGDTNSQETQYF. The CDR3 coding sequence is TGTGCCAGCAGTGAACCGGCAGGCGACACGAATTCACAAGAGACCCAGTACTTC.

The chain joins TRBV6-4 to TRBJ2-2; D uncertain. Germline values: CDR1 MRHNA, CDR2 SNTAGT. The CDR3 extends over 13 amino acids. Trimming pared 7 bases from V and 4 bases from J, leaving 10 bases between. The CDR3 protein is CASNEVTTGELFF. As DNA, the CDR3 is TGTGCCAGCAATGAAGTAACCACCGGGGAGCTGTTTTTT.

This clone was found a few times. The chain links TRBV7-8 to TRBJ2-7; D perhaps matches TRBD2 (6 bases). The V and J ends lost 0 bases and 6 bases respectively, with 6 bases between them. Germline V lookup: CDR1 SGHVS, CDR2 FQNEAQ. The CDR3 covers 12 residues. CDR3 region: CASSLAGGEQYF. CDR3 in DNA: TGTGCCAGCAGCTTAGCGGGGGGCGAGCAGTACTTC.

This clone is labeled medium-sized (0.01 to 0.1%). CDR3 loop: CASSPPGRGNQPQHF. The CDR3 bases are TGTGCCAGCAGTCCGCCCGGCAGGGGGAATCAGCCCCAGCATTTT. The chain is built from TRBV14 and TRBJ1-5; the match to TRBD1 covers 7 bases. CDR3 size: 15 residues. Per germline, CDR1 SGHDN and CDR2 FVKESK. V gave up 6 bases and J gave up 4 bases; unmatched junction bases: 9.

The rearrangement links TRBV14 to TRBJ1-5; D uncertain. Germline V gene lookup returns CDR1 SGHDN and CDR2 FVKESK. The CDR3 length is 13 residues. V was trimmed by 0 bases and J by 7 bases, leaving 7 bases between them. This CDR3 reads CASSQDLTQPQHF. Here the CDR3 DNA reads TGTGCCAGCAGCCAAGATCTGACCCAGCCCCAGCATTTT. Supplemented by reference TRBV14 and TRBJ1-5, the full variable domain reads EAGVTQFPSHSVIEKGQTVTLRCDPISGHDNLYWYRRVMGKEIKFLLHFVKESKQDESGMPNNRFLAERTGGTYSTLKVQPAELEDSGVYFCASSQDLTQPQHFGDGTRLSIL.

V usage is TRBV11-2 and J usage is TRBJ2-1; 8 bases match TRBD1. Germline lookup yields CDR1 SGHAT and CDR2 FQNNGV. The J segment lost 4 bases and the V segment lost 4 bases, leaving 12 bases of the junction unmatched. There are 17 residues in the CDR3. The CDR3 region is CASSSPQGATPYNEQFF. Here the CDR3 DNA reads TGTGCCAGCAGCTCCCCCCAGGGGGCGACCCCTTACAATGAGCAGTTCTTC.

The chain recombines TRBV6-6 with TRBJ1-1; 8 bases are shared with TRBD1. Germline CDR1 is MNHNY and CDR2 is SVGAGI (reference sequence). The V segment lost 4 bases and the J segment 1 base; nucleotides outside the gene matches: 2. This CDR3 has 14 residues. The CDR3 DNA reads as TGTGCCAGCAGTTGGGACAGGCGGAACACTGAAGCTTTCTTT. It is translated as CASSWDRRNTEAFF.

The CDR3 protein is CAIRPGLLYEQYF. CDR3 nucleotide sequence: TGTGCCATCCGACCGGGACTCCTCTACGAGCAGTACTTC. This chain uses TRBV10-3 with TRBJ2-5, with D possibly TRBD2 on 6 matching bases. TRBJ2-7 explains the end of the DNA better; the J call may be wrong. Germline V gene sequence: CDR1 ENHRY, CDR2 SYGVKD. The CDR3 covers 13 residues.

Note on this clone: The sample carries other DNA sequences with the same CDR3. V usage is TRBV7-3 and J usage is TRBJ2-2; D gene unclear. The germline CDR1 and CDR2 sequences are SGHTA and FQGTGA. The ends were cut back, 1 base at V and 5 bases at J, with 8 bases in the middle. The CDR3 consists of 14 residues. CDR3 nucleotides: TGTGCCAGCAGCTTAAGCTCCCTGACCGGGGAGCTGTTTTTT. Protein product: CASSLSSLTGELFF.

This clone has more than one count but fewer than ten. At the DNA level, this CDR3 is encoded by other sequences in the same sample as well. The chain links TRBV30 to TRBJ1-2; 7 nucleotides align to TRBD1. The CDR3 is 13 residues long. Germline V gives CDR1 GTSNPN, CDR2 SVGIG (reference sequence). V lost 2 bases and J lost 4; bases outside the gene matches: 4. The chain's CDR3 is CAWSRDRPYGYTF. The CDR3 nucleotides read TGTGCCTGGAGTCGGGACAGACCCTATGGCTACACCTTC.

The chain joins TRBV11-2 to TRBJ2-1; D is undetermined. Germline values: CDR1 SGHAT, CDR2 FQNNGV. Trimming left V 1 base short and J 0 bases short, with 7 bases between. The CDR3 sequence is 15 residues long. In DNA form, the CDR3 reads TGTGCCAGCAGCTTAGGGGAAAGCTCCTACAATGAGCAGTTCTTC. This encodes CASSLGESSYNEQFF.

By share, this clone counts as medium-sized. The CDR3 sequence is CSVELGPYGYTF. CDR3 DNA sequence: TGCAGCGTTGAGCTGGGCCCCTATGGCTACACCTTC. J is TRBJ1-2 and V is TRBV29-1, with no clear D. The CDR3 consists of 12 residues. The V gene lost 3 bases and the J gene lost 4 bases, with 9 bases spanning the gap. Germline V lookup: CDR1 SQVTM, CDR2 ANQGSEA. The entire variable domain, with the rest obtained from reference TRBV29-1 and TRBJ1-2, is as follows: SAVISQKPSRDICQRGTSLTIQCQVDSQVTMMFWYRQQPGQSLTLIATANQGSEATYESGFVIDKFPISRPNLTFSTLTVSNMSPEDSSIYLCSVELGPYGYTFGSGTRLTVV.

The chain couples TRBV29-1 to TRBJ1-5; D gene uncertain. The germline V gene has CDR1 SQVTM and CDR2 ANQGSEA. V lost 4 bases to trimming and J lost 5 bases, with 12 bases between them. The CDR3 totals 13 residues. The CDR3 region has the DNA TGCAGCGTTGGGAGGGCTTTCGATCAGCCCCAGCATTTT. The encoded protein is CSVGRAFDQPQHF. Filled out from reference TRBV29-1 and TRBJ1-5, the complete variable domain reads SAVISQKPSRDICQRGTSLTIQCQVDSQVTMMFWYRQQPGQSLTLIATANQGSEATYESGFVIDKFPISRPNLTFSTLTVSNMSPEDSSIYLCSVGRAFDQPQHFGDGTRLSIL.

This sequence joins TRBV11-2 and TRBJ2-1, with D uncertain. CDR1 SGHAT and CDR2 FQNNGV come from the germline V gene. V was trimmed by 4 bases and J by 14 bases, leaving 12 bases between them. The CDR3 has 11 amino acids. The CDR3 region is CASSSGPGEFF. The CDR3 DNA reads TGTGCCAGCAGCTCTGGACCTGGGGAGTTCTTC.

This clone was recorded a few times. The V call is TRBV4-2, the J call TRBJ1-6; D unresolved. Trimming pared 2 bases from V and 7 bases from J, leaving 9 bases between. The CDR3 has 14 amino acids. Looked up from germline, CDR1 is LGHNA and CDR2 is YNFKEQ. The CDR3 reads CASSQSMGNSPLHF. CDR3 nucleotide sequence: TGTGCCAGCAGCCAATCCATGGGAAATTCACCCCTCCACTTT.